The 3 T cell receptor beta chains presented below share a single source sample, sequenced in a study of response to subunit inactivated influenza vaccine listed by TCRdb under 2018. Libraries were built with RT-PCR. Sequencing was performed on an Illumina HiSeq 2500. The raw public reads went through TCRdb reprocessing: fastp at Q25, MiXCR clone calling, in-frame beta chains kept. Entries that share a CDR3 protein sequence are merged under the most common genes and DNA. The sample table holds about 190,000 distinct CDR3 sequences, of which 13% to 15% were seen once. The top ten constitute roughly 24% of the sample. The source material was CD8+ T cells sorted from PBMCs, sampled 4 to 6 days after vaccination. The receptors here all came from a man in his fifties who received an inactivated influenza vaccine. Donor details come from another sample of the same person, matched by shared clones.

The chain couples TRBV9 to TRBJ2-7; either TRBD1 or TRBD2 may fit D (5 bases each). V lost 3 bases and J lost 4, with 14 bases in between. Per the germline V gene, CDR1 is SGDLS and CDR2 is YYNGEE. This CDR3 has 14 amino acids. The CDR3 loop is CASSGRDGRYEQYF. CDR3 nucleotides: TGTGCCAGCAGCGGCCGGGACGGACGGTACGAGCAGTACTTC.

This clonotype occurred a few times. V usage is TRBV7-2 and J usage is TRBJ2-3; 7 nucleotides agree with TRBD1. The length of the CDR3 is 15 residues. Germline V gene data show CDR1 as SGHTA and CDR2 as FQGNSA. The ends lost 1 base at V and 4 bases at J; junction bases unmatched: 5. The CDR3 coding sequence is TGTGCCAGCAGCTTAGAGACAGGGTTGCCAGATACGCAGTATTTT. It translates to CASSLETGLPDTQYF.

About this clonotype: A read error is possible here, since a much larger clone lies one base away. The DNA of the CDR3 is TGCGCCAGCAGCTTCCAACTAGCACGCGAGCAGTACTTC. It is translated as CASSFQLAREQYF. This sequence joins TRBV4-3 and TRBJ2-7, with D possibly being TRBD2 (6 bases). V shed 5 bases and J shed 6 bases, with 14 bases lying between them. Germline CDR1 and CDR2: LGHNA and YSLEER. CDR3 size: 13 residues.